These T cell receptor beta chains were read from a single sample in a study of T-cell reconstitution after alpha-beta-depleted transplantation in children. TCRdb recomputed calls from the PCR reads with MiXCR, one row per CDR3 protein. The data show some 840,000 distinct CDR3 sequences, roughly 15% seen once. The starting material was PBMCs, mostly from graft donor cells, obtained 360 days after TCRalphabeta/CD19-depleted stem cell transplant. The receptors were gathered from a male patient younger than 18 who had a stem cell transplant for acute lymphoblastic leukemia, so the T cells may come from the graft donor. Both conserved end residues are part of each CDR3. A D gene is named only where the DNA matches it firmly. Clone sizes are given selectively: once, few, many, or a class where the clone is expanded.

V: TRBV3-1; size: NA; J: TRBJ1-1; D: TRBD1; CDR3: CASSHRRDRGHTEAFF; DNA: TGTGCCAGCAGCCACCGCCGGGACAGGGGACACACTGAAGCTTTCTTT
V: TRBV7-7; size: NA; J: TRBJ2-5; D: NA; CDR3: CASSPGLLQETQYF; DNA: TGTGCCAGCAGCCCGGGACTGCTTCAAGAGACCCAGTACTTC
V: TRBV19; size: few; J: TRBJ2-1; D: NA; CDR3: CASCTGKYTPNEQFF; DNA: TGTGCCAGTTGTACAGGGAAATACACGCCCAATGAGCAGTTCTTC
V: TRBV2; size: few; J: TRBJ2-1; D: NA; CDR3: CASYGWAGAQQFF; DNA: TGTGCCAGCTATGGATGGGCAGGGGCTCAGCAGTTCTTC
V: TRBV9; size: many; J: TRBJ1-1; D: TRBD1; CDR3: CASSYQGAGTEAFF; DNA: TGTGCCAGCAGTTATCAGGGGGCTGGGACTGAAGCTTTCTTT
V: TRBV12-3/TRBV12-4; size: NA; J: TRBJ1-3; D: TRBD1; CDR3: CASNPGQVEAGNTIYF; DNA: TGTGCCAGCAACCCCGGACAGGTTGAGGCTGGAAACACCATATATTTT
V: TRBV19; size: NA; J: TRBJ2-5; D: NA; CDR3: CASSGPLGQETQYF; DNA: TGTGCCAGTAGTGGACCCTTGGGGCAAGAGACCCAGTACTTC
V: TRBV6-5; size: many; J: TRBJ2-7; D: TRBD2; CDR3: CASSRTSGRVYEQYF; DNA: TGTGCCAGCAGCCGGACTAGCGGGAGGGTGTACGAGCAGTACTTC
V: TRBV24-1; size: many; J: TRBJ2-1; D: NA; CDR3: CATSDPAAVSSYNEQFF; DNA: TGTGCCACCAGTGACCCCGCGGCAGTAAGCTCCTACAATGAGCAGTTCTTC
V: TRBV6-6; size: many; J: TRBJ2-4; D: NA; CDR3: CAIAYGADQYF; DNA: TGTGCCATCGCATACGGAGCAGATCAGTACTTC
V: TRBV27; size: NA; J: TRBJ2-1; D: NA; CDR3: CASSVTGYEQFF; DNA: TGTGCCAGCAGTGTGACCGGCTATGAGCAGTTCTTC
V: TRBV6-6; size: few; J: TRBJ2-7; D: TRBD1; CDR3: CASRLRDRGVYEQYF; DNA: TGTGCCAGCAGGTTAAGGGACAGGGGGGTCTACGAGCAGTACTTC
V: TRBV14; size: few; J: TRBJ2-7; D: TRBD2; CDR3: CASSQDRLAGYEQYF; DNA: TGTGCCAGCAGCCAAGATAGACTAGCGGGCTACGAGCAGTACTTC
V: TRBV15; size: NA; J: TRBJ1-2; D: NA; CDR3: CATSRDHRADNYGYTF; DNA: TGTGCCACCAGCAGAGATCATCGGGCAGACAACTATGGCTACACCTTC
V: TRBV5-1; size: few; J: TRBJ2-3; D: NA; CDR3: CASSLAVWTDTQYF; DNA: TGCGCCAGCAGCTTGGCTGTGTGGACAGATACGCAGTATTTT
V: TRBV15; size: few; J: TRBJ2-5; D: TRBD2; CDR3: CATSRGTSSDGETQYF; DNA: TGTGCCACCAGCAGAGGGACTAGCTCCGATGGGGAGACCCAGTACTTC
V: TRBV5-1; size: few; J: TRBJ2-3; D: NA; CDR3: CASSQFSPADTQYF; DNA: TGCGCCAGCAGCCAATTTTCACCCGCAGATACGCAGTATTTT
V: TRBV20-1; size: NA; J: TRBJ2-6; D: TRBD2; CDR3: CSARPLTGGGSGANVLTF; DNA: TGCAGTGCTAGACCCCTAACTGGGGGGGGTTCTGGGGCCAACGTCCTGACTTTC
V: TRBV12-3/TRBV12-4; size: NA; J: TRBJ2-2; D: NA; CDR3: CASSLHFPPESTGELFF; DNA: TGTGCCAGCAGTTTACATTTTCCCCCGGAAAGCACCGGGGAGCTGTTTTTT
V: TRBV7-8; size: few; J: TRBJ2-2; D: NA; CDR3: CASSMGLYMATNTGELFF; DNA: TGTGCCAGCAGCATGGGACTTTATATGGCGACGAACACCGGGGAGCTGTTTTTT
V: TRBV20-1; size: NA; J: TRBJ2-7; D: NA; CDR3: CSARDVGRGLYEQYF; DNA: TGCAGTGCTAGGGATGTTGGGAGGGGGTTGTACGAGCAGTACTTC
V: TRBV9; size: many; J: TRBJ2-7; D: NA; CDR3: CASSVGPGYEQYF; DNA: TGTGCCAGCAGCGTAGGGCCGGGCTACGAGCAGTACTTC
V: TRBV5-1; size: many; J: TRBJ2-6; D: NA; CDR3: CASSGAVGANVLTF; DNA: TGCGCCAGCAGCGGGGCCGTTGGGGCCAACGTCCTGACTTTC
V: TRBV29-1; size: many; J: TRBJ2-7; D: NA; CDR3: CSVERDYEQYF; DNA: TGCAGCGTTGAACGGGACTACGAGCAGTACTTC